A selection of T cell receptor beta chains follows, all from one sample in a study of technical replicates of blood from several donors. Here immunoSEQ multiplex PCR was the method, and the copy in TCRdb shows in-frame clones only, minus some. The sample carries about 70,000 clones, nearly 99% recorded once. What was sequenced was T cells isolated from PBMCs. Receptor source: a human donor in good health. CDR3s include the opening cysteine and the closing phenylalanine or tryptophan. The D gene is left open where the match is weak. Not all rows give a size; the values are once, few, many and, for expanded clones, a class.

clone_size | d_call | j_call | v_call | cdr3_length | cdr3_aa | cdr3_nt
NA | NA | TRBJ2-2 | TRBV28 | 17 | CASREPSGQGNTGELFF | TGTGCCAGCAGGGAACCTAGCGGACAGGGTAATACCGGGGAGCTGTTTTTT
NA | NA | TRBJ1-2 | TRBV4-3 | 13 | CASSASSVYGYTF | TGCGCCAGCAGCGCGTCGTCGGTGTATGGCTACACCTTC
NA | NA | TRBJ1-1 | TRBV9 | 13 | CASSEGGETEAFF | TGTGCCAGCAGCGAAGGGGGAGAGACTGAAGCTTTCTTT
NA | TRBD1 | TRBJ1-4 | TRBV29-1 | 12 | CSVGDRGQKLFF | TGCAGCGTAGGGGACAGGGGGCAAAAACTGTTTTTT
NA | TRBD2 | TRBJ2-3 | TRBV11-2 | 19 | CASSFSGGGTEPSTDTQYF | TGTGCCAGCAGCTTCTCGGGGGGAGGAACGGAACCTAGCACAGATACGCAGTATTTT
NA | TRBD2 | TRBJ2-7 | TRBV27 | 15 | CASTKRGSGRNEQYF | TGTGCCAGCACCAAAAGAGGGAGCGGGAGAAACGAGCAGTACTTC
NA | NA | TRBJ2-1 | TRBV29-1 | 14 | CSVDLAGSYNEQFF | TGCAGCGTTGACTTGGCGGGCTCCTACAATGAGCAGTTCTTC
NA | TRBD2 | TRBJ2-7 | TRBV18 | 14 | CASFHSGRKNEQYF | TGTGCCAGCTTCCATAGCGGGAGAAAGAACGAGCAGTACTTC
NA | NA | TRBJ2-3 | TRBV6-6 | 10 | CASKADTQYF | TGTGCCAGCAAAGCCGATACGCAGTATTTT
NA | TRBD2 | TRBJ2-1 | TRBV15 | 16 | CATSEGTGLTWDEQFF | TGTGCCACCAGCGAGGGAACGGGACTAACATGGGATGAGCAGTTCTTC
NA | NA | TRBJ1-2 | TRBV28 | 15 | CASSSQGGDSHGYTF | TGTGCCAGCAGCTCCCAGGGAGGGGATTCGCATGGCTACACCTTC
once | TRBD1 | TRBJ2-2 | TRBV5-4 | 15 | CASSRRTGSTGELFF | TGTGCCAGCAGCAGGAGGACAGGGTCCACCGGGGAGCTGTTTTTT
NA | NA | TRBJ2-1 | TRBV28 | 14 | CASSPVGGNNEQFF | TGTGCCAGCAGCCCCGTCGGAGGGAACAATGAGCAGTTCTTC
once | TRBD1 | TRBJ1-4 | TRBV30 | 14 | CAWGTGGVGEKLFF | TGTGCCTGGGGGACAGGAGGCGTAGGCGAAAAACTGTTTTTT
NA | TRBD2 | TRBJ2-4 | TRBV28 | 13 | CASSGLAPNIQYF | TGTGCCAGCAGCGGACTAGCGCCAAACATTCAGTACTTC
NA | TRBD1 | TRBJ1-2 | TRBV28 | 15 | CASSLIVQGDRGYTF | TGTGCCAGCAGTTTAATTGTACAGGGGGATAGGGGCTACACCTTC
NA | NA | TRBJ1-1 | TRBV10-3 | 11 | CAIGANTEAFF | TGTGCCATCGGAGCCAACACTGAAGCTTTCTTT
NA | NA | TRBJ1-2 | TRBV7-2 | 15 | CASSLWTQHRYGYTF | TGTGCCAGCAGCCTTTGGACACAACACCGCTATGGCTACACCTTC
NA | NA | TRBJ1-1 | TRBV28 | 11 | CAAGMNTEAFF | TGTGCCGCAGGAATGAACACTGAAGCTTTCTTT
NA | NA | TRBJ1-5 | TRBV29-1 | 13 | CSVVGQSNQPQHF | TGCAGCGTTGTCGGACAGAGCAATCAGCCCCAGCATTTT
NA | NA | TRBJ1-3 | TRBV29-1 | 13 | CSVEVVEGGAIYF | TGCAGCGTTGAAGTCGTCGAAGGGGGGGCCATATATTTT
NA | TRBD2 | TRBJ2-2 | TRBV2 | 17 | CASRGLAGEIYTGELFF | TGTGCCAGCAGGGGACTAGCGGGAGAAATTTACACCGGGGAGCTGTTTTTT
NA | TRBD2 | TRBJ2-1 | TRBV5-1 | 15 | CASSFSGPSYNEQFF | TGCGCCAGCAGCTTTAGCGGGCCCTCCTACAATGAGCAGTTCTTC
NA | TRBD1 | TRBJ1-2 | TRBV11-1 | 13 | CASSPQGDYGYTF | TGTGCCAGCAGCCCTCAGGGGGACTATGGCTACACCTTC
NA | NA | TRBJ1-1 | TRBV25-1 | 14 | CASSHFTEYTEAFF | TGTGCCAGCAGTCACTTTACAGAATACACTGAAGCTTTCTTT
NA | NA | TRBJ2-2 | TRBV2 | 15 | CASSRTGQNTGELFF | TGTGCCAGCAGTAGAACGGGACAGAACACCGGGGAGCTGTTTTTT
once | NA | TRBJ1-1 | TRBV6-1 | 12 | CASRNRYSEAFF | TGTGCCAGCAGAAACAGGTACTCTGAAGCTTTCTTT
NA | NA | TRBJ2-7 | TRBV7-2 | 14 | CASSLAGSSYEQYF | TGTGCCAGCAGCTTAGCGGGGAGCTCCTACGAGCAGTACTTC
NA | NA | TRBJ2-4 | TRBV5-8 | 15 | CASSDSTMLGNIQYF | TGTGCCAGCAGCGATAGTACGATGCTCGGAAACATTCAGTACTTC
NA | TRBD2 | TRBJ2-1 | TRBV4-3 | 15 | CASSQEASGSNEQFF | TGCGCCAGCAGCCAGGAGGCTAGCGGGAGTAATGAGCAGTTCTTC
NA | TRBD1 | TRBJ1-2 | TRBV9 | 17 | CASSVGTGGRDNYGYTF | TGTGCCAGCAGCGTAGGAACAGGGGGCAGGGATAACTATGGCTACACCTTC
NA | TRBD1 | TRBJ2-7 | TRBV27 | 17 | CASSPSLGDRGLYEQYF | TGTGCCAGCAGTCCCTCCTTGGGGGACAGGGGCCTCTACGAGCAGTACTTC
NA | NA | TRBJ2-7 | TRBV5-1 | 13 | CASSIGTDYEQYF | TGCGCCAGCAGCATAGGTACAGACTACGAGCAGTACTTC
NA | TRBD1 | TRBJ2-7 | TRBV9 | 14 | CASSVVGRGTEQYF | TGTGCCAGCAGCGTAGTAGGCAGGGGGACGGAGCAGTACTTC
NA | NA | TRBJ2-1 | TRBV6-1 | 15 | CASSEAASSYNEQFF | TGTGCCAGCAGTGAAGCCGCCAGCTCCTACAATGAGCAGTTCTTC
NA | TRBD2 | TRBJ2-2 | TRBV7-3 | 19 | CASSLNGPTSGSRTGELFF | TGTGCCAGCAGCTTAAATGGACCTACTAGCGGGAGTCGCACCGGGGAGCTGTTTTTT
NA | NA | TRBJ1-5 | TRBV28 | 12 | CASKTGNQPQHF | TGTGCCAGCAAGACAGGCAATCAGCCCCAGCATTTT
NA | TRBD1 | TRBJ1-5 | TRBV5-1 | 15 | CASSVTGGYNQPQHF | TGCGCCAGCAGCGTTACAGGGGGTTACAATCAGCCCCAGCATTTT
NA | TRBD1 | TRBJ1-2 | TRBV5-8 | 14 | CASSPTGFSYGYTF | TGTGCCAGCAGCCCGACAGGGTTTTCTTATGGCTACACCTTC
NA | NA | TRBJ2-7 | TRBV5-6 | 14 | CASSSDSFSYEQYF | TGTGCCAGCAGTTCCGACAGCTTCTCCTACGAGCAGTACTTC
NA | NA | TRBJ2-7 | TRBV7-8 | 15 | CASSLALSRDNEQYF | TGTGCCAGCAGCTTAGCTCTAAGTAGGGACAACGAGCAGTACTTC
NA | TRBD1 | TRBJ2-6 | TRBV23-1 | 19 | CASSPLQGALVSGANVLTF | TGCGCCAGCAGTCCCCTACAGGGGGCATTAGTCTCTGGGGCCAACGTCCTGACTTTC
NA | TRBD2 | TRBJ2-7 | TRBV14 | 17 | CASSRKDSGSRLREQYF | TGTGCCAGCAGTCGGAAAGATAGCGGGAGCAGGCTAAGGGAGCAGTACTTC
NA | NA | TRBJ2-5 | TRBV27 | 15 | CASSLWWGDQETQYF | TGTGCCAGCAGTTTATGGTGGGGAGACCAAGAGACCCAGTACTTC
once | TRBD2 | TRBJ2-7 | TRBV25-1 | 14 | CASTGLAGAYEQYF | TGTGCCAGCACCGGACTAGCGGGAGCATACGAGCAGTACTTC
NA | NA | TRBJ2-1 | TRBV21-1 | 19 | CASSKGPTPGALICDEQFF | TGTGCCAGCAGCAAGGGACCTACCCCGGGAGCACTCATTTGCGATGAGCAGTTCTTC
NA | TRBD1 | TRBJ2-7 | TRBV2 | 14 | CASSVQGARYEQYF | TGTGCCAGCAGTGTACAGGGGGCAAGGTACGAGCAGTACTTC
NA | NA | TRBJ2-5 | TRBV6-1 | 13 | CASSVGTKETQYF | TGTGCCAGCAGTGTCGGTACTAAAGAGACCCAGTACTTC
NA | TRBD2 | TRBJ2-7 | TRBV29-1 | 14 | CSAYGTSGSYEQYF | TGCAGCGCCTACGGGACTAGCGGGAGCTACGAGCAGTACTTC
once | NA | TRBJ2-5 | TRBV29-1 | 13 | CSVEEGTSGTQYF | TGCAGCGTTGAAGAAGGGACTTCAGGGACCCAGTACTTC
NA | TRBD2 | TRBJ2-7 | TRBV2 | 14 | CASKEREGSYEQYF | TGTGCCAGCAAGGAGCGGGAGGGCTCCTACGAGCAGTACTTC
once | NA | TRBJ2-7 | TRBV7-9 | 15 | CASSQTSVNSYEQYF | TGTGCCAGCAGTCAGACATCGGTAAACTCCTACGAGCAGTACTTC